A selection of T cell receptor beta chains follows, all from one sample in a study of T-cell memory formation after mild COVID-19. Via MiXCR, TCRdb re-called the 5' RACE reads, giving one row per CDR3 protein. This table has more than 300,000 distinct CDR3 sequences, 20% appearing once. Sequences were obtained from PBMCs or a T cell subset sorted from them (not recorded which). The receptors were gathered from a man younger than 35 who had mild COVID-19 (a few samples of this study predate the infection). Cell type and time point are not known. Each CDR3 is given without its conserved first and last residue. Fields, in order: J gene, V gene, CDR3 protein.

TRBJ1-5,TRBV12-3/TRBV12-4,ASSFYRNQPQH
TRBJ2-2,TRBV15,ATSRDRGANTGELF
TRBJ2-5,TRBV28,ASRRASGYQETQY
TRBJ1-1,TRBV7-9,ASSGLVTDTEAF
TRBJ1-1,TRBV6-5,ASSYWGEGAEAF
TRBJ2-5,TRBV7-9,ASRAGTSGGQETQY
TRBJ2-7,TRBV7-9,ASSKTGTVYEQY
TRBJ1-6,TRBV7-9,ASSPGNVLLYSPLH
TRBJ1-3,TRBV20-1,SALDISGNTIY
TRBJ2-1,TRBV7-2,ASNLQGYEQF
TRBJ2-5,TRBV4-2,ASSQVGASGGAYETQY
TRBJ2-5,TRBV7-8,ASSWDRMAETQY
TRBJ2-2,TRBV2,ASTYTTGELF
TRBJ2-1,TRBV5-1,ASSRTSGGAPEQF
TRBJ2-1,TRBV6-4,ASSDSAVGYNEQF
TRBJ2-3,TRBV7-2,ASSPRSGGTDTQY
TRBJ2-3,TRBV28,ASSRTGLTDTQY
TRBJ2-7,TRBV6-2/TRBV6-3,ASGGHYEQY
TRBJ1-3,TRBV5-1,ASSLGLRGPSGNTIY
TRBJ2-1,TRBV6-6,ASSYSRGGYNEQF
TRBJ2-3,TRBV20-1,SARGHTDTQY
TRBJ2-1,TRBV7-6,ASSQLAGGHEEQF
TRBJ1-1,TRBV29-1,SVATGALEAF
TRBJ2-7,TRBV7-2,ASSPGGSSYEQY
TRBJ1-1,TRBV4-2,ASSQDRGMNTEAF
TRBJ1-4,TRBV5-1,ASSRGTTNEKLF
TRBJ1-6,TRBV5-1,ASSLAGTGRSPLH
TRBJ1-5,TRBV5-8,ASSPLTGRVRGNQPQH
TRBJ1-2,TRBV29-1,SVQEVFANYGYT
TRBJ1-2,TRBV6-5,ASSPGLYYGYT
TRBJ2-3,TRBV5-1,ASRRTSGDTFATDTQY
TRBJ2-7,TRBV7-3,ASSLTAGGTYEQY
TRBJ1-1,TRBV28,ASRPITTEAF
TRBJ2-1,TRBV12-3/TRBV12-4,ASSRGAGGYNEQF
TRBJ1-2,TRBV7-8,ASSPPGWGNYGYT
TRBJ1-1,TRBV30,AWSIAGGNTEAF
TRBJ1-1,TRBV12-3/TRBV12-4,ASSLIARTLPDTEAF
TRBJ2-2,TRBV5-6,ASSFRRDSENTGELF
TRBJ1-5,TRBV7-9,ASSFRQALSNQPQN
TRBJ1-5,TRBV7-2,ASSPDGGGPQH
TRBJ1-2,TRBV5-1,ASSMEAGGNNYGYT
TRBJ2-7,TRBV30,AWDLQGLHEQY
TRBJ2-7,TRBV5-5,ASSLGDPLYEQY
TRBJ2-3,TRBV19,ASSPLTGAGTDTQY
TRBJ2-3,TRBV11-2,ASSRDTNTDTQY
TRBJ1-1,TRBV7-9,ASSLIVAEAF